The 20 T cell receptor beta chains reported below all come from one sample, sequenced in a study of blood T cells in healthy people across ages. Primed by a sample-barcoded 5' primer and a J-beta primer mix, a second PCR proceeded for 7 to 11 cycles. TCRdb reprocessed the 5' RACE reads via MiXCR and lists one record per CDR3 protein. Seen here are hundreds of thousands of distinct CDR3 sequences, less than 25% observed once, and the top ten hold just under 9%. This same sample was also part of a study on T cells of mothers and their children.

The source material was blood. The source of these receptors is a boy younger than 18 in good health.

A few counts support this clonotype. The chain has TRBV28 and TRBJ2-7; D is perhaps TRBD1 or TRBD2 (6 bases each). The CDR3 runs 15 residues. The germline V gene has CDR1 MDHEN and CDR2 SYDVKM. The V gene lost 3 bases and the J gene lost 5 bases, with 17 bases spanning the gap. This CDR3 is CASSFGRRGRNEQYF. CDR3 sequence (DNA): TGTGCCAGCAGTTTTGGGCGACGGGGGCGAAACGAGCAGTACTTC.

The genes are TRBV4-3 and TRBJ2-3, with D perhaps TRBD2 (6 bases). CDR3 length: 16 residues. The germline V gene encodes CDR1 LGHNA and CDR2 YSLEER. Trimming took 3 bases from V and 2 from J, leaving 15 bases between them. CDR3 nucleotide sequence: TGCGCCAGCAGCCACGACGGGAGTCGGACCACAGATACGCAGTATTTT. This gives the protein CASSHDGSRTTDTQYF.

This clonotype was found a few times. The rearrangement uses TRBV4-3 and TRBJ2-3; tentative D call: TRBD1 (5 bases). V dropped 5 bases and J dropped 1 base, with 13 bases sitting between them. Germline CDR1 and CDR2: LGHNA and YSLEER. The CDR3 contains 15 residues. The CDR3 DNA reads TGCGCCAGCAGCTCCCAGGCGACAGGCACAGATACGCAGTATTTT. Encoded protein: CASSSQATGTDTQYF.

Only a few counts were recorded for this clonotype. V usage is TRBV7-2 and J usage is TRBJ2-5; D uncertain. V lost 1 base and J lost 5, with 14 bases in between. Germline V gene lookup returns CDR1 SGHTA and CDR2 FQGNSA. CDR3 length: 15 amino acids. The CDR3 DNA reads TGTGCCAGCAGCTTAGATCTTCAGCGAGATGAGACCCAGTACTTC. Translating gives CASSLDLQRDETQYF.

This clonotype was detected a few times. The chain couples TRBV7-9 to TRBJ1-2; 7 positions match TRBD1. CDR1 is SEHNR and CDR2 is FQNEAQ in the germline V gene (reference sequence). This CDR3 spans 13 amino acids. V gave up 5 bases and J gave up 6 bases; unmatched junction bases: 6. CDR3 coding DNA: TGTGCCAGCAGCCTCGACAGGGTTGATGGCTACACCTTC. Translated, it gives CASSLDRVDGYTF.

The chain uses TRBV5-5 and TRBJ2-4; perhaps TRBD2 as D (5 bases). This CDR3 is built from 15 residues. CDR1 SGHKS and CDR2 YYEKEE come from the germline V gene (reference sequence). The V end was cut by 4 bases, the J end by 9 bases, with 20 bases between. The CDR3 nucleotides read TGTGCCAGCAGCCGCCTCGGGGTGCAAGAGGTCATTCAGTACTTC. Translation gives CASSRLGVQEVIQYF.

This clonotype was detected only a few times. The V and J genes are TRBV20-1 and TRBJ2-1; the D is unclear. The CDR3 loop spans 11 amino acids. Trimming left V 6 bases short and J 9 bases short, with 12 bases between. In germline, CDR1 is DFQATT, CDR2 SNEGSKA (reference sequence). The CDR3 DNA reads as TGCAGTGCCCAGGACCCTACTGAGCAGTTCTTC. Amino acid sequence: CSAQDPTEQFF.

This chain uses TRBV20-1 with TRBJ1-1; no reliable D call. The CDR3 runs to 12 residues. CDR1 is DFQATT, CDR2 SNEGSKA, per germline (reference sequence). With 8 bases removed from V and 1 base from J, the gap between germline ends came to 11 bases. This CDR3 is CSPQIGNTEAFF. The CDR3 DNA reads TGCAGTCCTCAGATCGGGAACACTGAAGCTTTCTTT.

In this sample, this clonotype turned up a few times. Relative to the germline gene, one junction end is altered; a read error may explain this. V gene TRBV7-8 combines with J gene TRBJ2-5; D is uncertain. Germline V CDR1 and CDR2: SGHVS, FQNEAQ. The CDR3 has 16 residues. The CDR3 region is CAGRFFRFGPQETQYF. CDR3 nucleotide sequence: TGTGCCGGCAGATTTTTCCGATTTGGGCCCCAAGAGACCCAGTACTTC.

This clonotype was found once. This CDR3 reads CASSIIQGRGNTIYF. The CDR3 DNA reads TGTGCCAGCAGCATCATCCAGGGGCGGGGAAACACCATATATTTT. V is TRBV7-2 and J is TRBJ1-3, with D possibly matching TRBD1 (6 bases). Germline CDR1 reads SGHTA; CDR2 reads FQGNSA. The CDR3 length is 15 residues. V was clipped by 5 bases and J by 4 bases, with 15 bases between them.

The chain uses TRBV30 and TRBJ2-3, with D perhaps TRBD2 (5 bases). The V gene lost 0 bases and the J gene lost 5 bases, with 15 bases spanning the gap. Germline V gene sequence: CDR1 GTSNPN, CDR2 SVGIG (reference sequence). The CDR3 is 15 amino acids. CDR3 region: CAWSVSGVGGDTQYF. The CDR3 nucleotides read TGTGCCTGGAGTGTATCCGGGGTTGGTGGAGATACGCAGTATTTT.

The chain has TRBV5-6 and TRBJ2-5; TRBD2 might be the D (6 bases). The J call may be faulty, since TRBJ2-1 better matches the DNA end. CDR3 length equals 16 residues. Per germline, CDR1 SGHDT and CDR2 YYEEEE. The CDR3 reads CASSLSGTVFLNEQFF. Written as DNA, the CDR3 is TGTGCCAGCAGCTTGTCCGGGACTGTTTTCCTCAATGAGCAGTTCTTC.

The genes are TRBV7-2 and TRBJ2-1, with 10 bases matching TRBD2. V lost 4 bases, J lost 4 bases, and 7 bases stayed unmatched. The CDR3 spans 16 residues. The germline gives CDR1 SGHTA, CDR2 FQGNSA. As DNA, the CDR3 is TGTGCCAGCAGCTGGGTGGTTAGCGGGAGGTACAATGAGCAGTTCTTC. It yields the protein CASSWVVSGRYNEQFF.

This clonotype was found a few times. The CDR3 loop reads CASSHGLAGGHEQFF. CDR3 bases: TGCGCCAGCAGCCACGGACTAGCGGGAGGGCATGAGCAGTTCTTC. The genes are TRBV4-1 and TRBJ2-1; 15 nucleotides align to TRBD2. Trimming took 3 bases from V and 8 from J; bases not matched to a gene: 2. The CDR3 is made up of 15 amino acids. The germline gives CDR1 MGHRA, CDR2 YSYEKL.

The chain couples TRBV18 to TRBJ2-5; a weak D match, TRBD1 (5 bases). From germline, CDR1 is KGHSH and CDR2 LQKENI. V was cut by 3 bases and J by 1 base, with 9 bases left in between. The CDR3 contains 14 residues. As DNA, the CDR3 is TGTGCCAGCTCACCGACAGCAGTCCAAGAGACCCAGTACTTC. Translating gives CASSPTAVQETQYF.

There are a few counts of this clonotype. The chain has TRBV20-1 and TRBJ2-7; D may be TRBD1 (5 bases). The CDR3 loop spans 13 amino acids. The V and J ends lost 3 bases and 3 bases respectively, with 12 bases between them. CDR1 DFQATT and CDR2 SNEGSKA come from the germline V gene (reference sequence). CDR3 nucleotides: TGCAGTGCTAGCAGGGATGAGGACTACGAGCAGTACTTC. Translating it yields CSASRDEDYEQYF.

For the CDR3, the DNA is TGTGCCAGCAGCCCCAAATCTGGCTCTGGAAACACCATATATTTT. This codes for CASSPKSGSGNTIYF. The chain links TRBV7-2 to TRBJ1-3; no firm D call. The germline V and J ends were trimmed by 5 bases and 0 bases, with 11 bases remaining between them. CDR3 length equals 15 residues. Germline lookup yields CDR1 SGHTA and CDR2 FQGNSA. Complete variable domain (other parts from reference TRBV7-2 and TRBJ1-3): GAGVSQSPSNKVTEKGKDVELRCDPISGHTALYWYRQSLGQGLEFLIYFQGNSAPDKSGLPSDRFSAERTGGSVSTLTIQRTQQEDSAVYLCASSPKSGSGNTIYFGEGSWLTVV.

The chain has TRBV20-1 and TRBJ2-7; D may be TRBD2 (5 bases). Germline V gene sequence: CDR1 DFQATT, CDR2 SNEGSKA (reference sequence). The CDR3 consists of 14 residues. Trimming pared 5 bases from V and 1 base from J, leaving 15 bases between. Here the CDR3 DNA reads TGCAGTGCTTGGCTAGCAAAGGTATCCTACGAGCAGTACTTC. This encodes CSAWLAKVSYEQYF.

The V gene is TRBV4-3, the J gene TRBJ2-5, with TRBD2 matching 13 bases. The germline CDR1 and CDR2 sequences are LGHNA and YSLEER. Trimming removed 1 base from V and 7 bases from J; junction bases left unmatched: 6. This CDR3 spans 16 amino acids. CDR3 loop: CASSQVGTSGDGTQYF. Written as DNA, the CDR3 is TGCGCCAGCAGCCAAGTCGGGACTAGCGGGGATGGGACCCAGTACTTC.

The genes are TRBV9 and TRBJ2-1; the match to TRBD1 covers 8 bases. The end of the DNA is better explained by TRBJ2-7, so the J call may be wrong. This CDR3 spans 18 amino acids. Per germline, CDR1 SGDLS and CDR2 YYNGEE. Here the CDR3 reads CASSVGNSGQVLSYEQYF. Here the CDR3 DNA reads TGTGCCAGCAGCGTAGGGAATTCGGGACAGGTCTTGTCCTACGAGCAGTACTTC.